These 14 T cell receptor beta chains originate from one sample sequenced in a study of Ad26.COV2.S vaccination and SARS-CoV-2 variants. Produced via immunoSEQ multiplex PCR; TCRdb's table is partial and in-frame only. The sample has a few hundred thousand clones; about 83% are singletons. Treatment: roughly 19 received Ad26.COV2.S at low or high dose, single or two shots; roughly five received placebo; per-sample allocation not given. Sample collection was performed on day 63 after the first vaccine or placebo injection. Sequencing used peripheral blood, obtained in a trial of Ad26.COV2.S vaccine versus placebo. The receptors here all came from a person between 18 and 60 years old who received the Ad26.COV2.S COVID-19 vaccine or a placebo.

J is TRBJ2-5 and V is TRBV2, with TRBD2 as a possible D gene (5 bases). Germline V lookup: CDR1 SNHLY, CDR2 FYNNEI. With 4 bases removed from V and 5 bases from J, the gap between germline ends came to 14 bases. The CDR3 contains 14 residues. DNA for the CDR3: TGTGCCAGCAGTGTTGTTGCGGGCGGGGAGACCCAGTACTTC. It encodes CASSVVAGGETQYF.

The J gene is TRBJ1-1, the V gene TRBV20-1; D not resolved. Trimming pared 4 bases from V and 11 bases from J, leaving 14 bases between. The CDR3 length is 11 residues. CDR1 DFQATT and CDR2 SNEGSKA come from the germline V gene (reference sequence). As DNA, the CDR3 is TGCAGTGCTACTAGCCAAACCAAGGCTTTCTTT. This encodes CSATSQTKAFF.

This clone was seen just once. The chain employs TRBV25-1 and TRBJ2-3; D not certain. V dropped 4 bases and J dropped 2 bases, with 4 bases sitting between them. CDR1 and CDR2 from the germline V gene are MGHDK and SYGVNS. CDR3 length: 12 amino acids. CDR3 region: CASSGPTDTQYF. In DNA, the CDR3 is TGTGCCAGCAGTGGGCCCACAGATACGCAGTATTTT.

The V and J genes are TRBV4-1 and TRBJ2-5; no definite D call. The CDR3 is 14 amino acids. In germline, CDR1 is MGHRA, CDR2 YSYEKL. The V and J ends lost 3 bases and 3 bases respectively, with 11 bases between them. The CDR3 loop is CASSHFRQKETQYF. The CDR3 coding sequence is TGCGCCAGCAGCCATTTTCGGCAGAAAGAGACCCAGTACTTC.

This clone was recorded only once. This CDR3 is also generated by other DNA sequences in the sample. The chain is built from TRBV29-1 and TRBJ2-7, with 7 bases lining up with TRBD1. The CDR3 totals 13 residues. The V and J ends lost 6 bases and 1 base, in that order; junction bases with no gene match: 6. Germline V CDR1 and CDR2: SQVTM, ANQGSEA. CDR3 in DNA: TGCAGCGTATTGACAGGGACATCCTACGAGCAGTACTTC. It encodes CSVLTGTSYEQYF.

The chain combines TRBV2 with TRBJ2-3; the D gene is possibly TRBD2 (6 bases). V lost 6 bases and J 3 bases, leaving 16 bases between the germline ends. CDR1 SNHLY and CDR2 FYNNEI come from the germline V gene. The CDR3 sequence is 15 residues long. DNA of the CDR3: TGTGCCAGCAGGCGGGACGGGTTAGGGACAGATACGCAGTATTTT. Residues: CASRRDGLGTDTQYF.

This clone was detected only a few times. The rearrangement links TRBV7-9 to TRBJ2-5; 7 bases are a match to TRBD2. The CDR3 has 14 residues. Germline CDR1 and CDR2: SEHNR and FQNEAQ (reference sequence). Germline trimming cut 5 bases from V and 2 bases from J; bases unmatched to any gene: 5. For the CDR3, the DNA is TGTGCCAGCAGCCGGGGAGGGCGTCAAGAGACCCAGTACTTC. Translated: CASSRGGRQETQYF.

V gene TRBV29-1 combines with J gene TRBJ1-2; possible D gene TRBD1, 5 bases. Germline lookup yields CDR1 SQVTM and CDR2 ANQGSEA. V dropped 8 bases and J dropped 2 bases, with 9 bases sitting between them. The CDR3 length is 11 residues. The CDR3: CSSGENYGYTF. CDR3 in DNA: TGCAGCTCGGGGGAGAACTATGGCTACACCTTC.

The rearrangement links TRBV4-3 to TRBJ1-2; D not certain. The CDR3 sequence is 15 residues long. Germline CDR1 LGHNA, CDR2 YSLEER. Trimming shortened V by 2 bases and J by 4 bases, and 14 bases separated the two germline ends. The CDR3 is CASSQLGDGGYGYTF. DNA of the CDR3: TGCGCCAGCAGCCAACTCGGAGACGGAGGCTATGGCTACACCTTC.

The V call is TRBV4-2, the J call TRBJ2-7; 7 bases map to TRBD1. V was clipped by 2 bases and J by 2 bases; unmatched bases: 6. The germline V gene encodes CDR1 LGHNA and CDR2 YNFKEQ. This CDR3 is 15 amino acids long. In DNA form, the CDR3 reads TGTGCCAGCAGCCAATCCGCAGGGGGTCCCTACGAGCAGTACTTC. The encoded protein is CASSQSAGGPYEQYF.

The chain recombines TRBV7-9 with TRBJ2-2; D gene ambiguous. CDR3 length: 12 residues. CDR1 and CDR2 (germline): SEHNR, FQNEAQ (reference sequence). V lost 5 bases to trimming and J lost 7 bases, with 8 bases between them. The CDR3 DNA follows: TGTGCCAGCAGCCCCCCTTACGGGGAGCTGTTTTTT. It codes for CASSPPYGELFF.

The chain recombines TRBV3-1 (or the pseudogene TRBV3-2) with TRBJ1-1, with D perhaps matching TRBD1 (6 bases). The CDR3 extends over 16 amino acids. Trimming took 1 base from V and 2 from J, leaving 14 bases between them. Germline loops: CDR1 LGHDT, CDR2 YNNKEL (reference sequence). The CDR3 DNA follows: TGTGCCAGCAGCCAAGGCACAGGGAGGGGTAACACTGAAGCTTTCTTT. It translates to CASSQGTGRGNTEAFF.

The chain links TRBV7-2 to TRBJ1-1; D is uncertain. Trimming shortened V by 4 bases and J by 3 bases, and 15 bases separated the two germline ends. The CDR3 spans 15 residues. Germline loops: CDR1 SGHTA, CDR2 FQGNSA. CDR3 nucleotides: TGTGCCAGCAGCTATGAGACACTTTCGCACACTGAAGCTTTCTTT. It codes for CASSYETLSHTEAFF.

The gene calls are TRBV9 and TRBJ2-3; TRBD2 aligns across 10 bases. With V trimmed by 2 bases and J by 3 bases, 6 bases remained unmatched. Germline loops: CDR1 SGDLS, CDR2 YYNGEE. CDR3 length: 16 residues. CDR3 nucleotides: TGTGCCAGCAGCGTGGGGACTAGCGCTTTGACAGATACGCAGTATTTT. This codes for CASSVGTSALTDTQYF.